The clone carrying this T cell receptor beta chain was observed many times. Its specificity is not known. This record belongs to a study of T cells in Graves' hyperthyroidism and ophthalmopathy. Turning to the study itself: Any treatment followed the collection of peripheral blood at initial diagnosis. General study results and limits: Most expanded thyroid clonotypes above 0.001 recurred in blood.

CDR3 size: 16 residues. V lost 0 bases and J lost 0; bases outside the gene matches: 5. The germline gives CDR1 SGHRS, CDR2 YFSETQ. Uncontrolled infection, other autoimmune disease, pregnancy or lactation disqualified patients from enrolment. RNA transcripts provided the source from which TCR beta CDR3 regions were amplified. During a first-round RT-PCR of the TCR CDR3, the HTBI primer set was used. From the multiplex PCR reads, TCRdb called clonotypes with MiXCR, one entry per CDR3 protein. The data show some 650,000 distinct CDR3 sequences, with about a sixth seen just once and approximately 3.5% held by the top ten.

The clonotype comes from a woman aged 40 to 50 with Graves' ophthalmopathy. Sequencing was done on a sample of blood. The V gene is TRBV5-1, the J gene TRBJ2-7, with 8 bases that match TRBD2. This CDR3 is CASSLGPGRDSYEQYF. The CDR3 DNA reads TGCGCCAGCAGCTTGGGCCCCGGGAGGGACTCCTACGAGCAGTACTTC.